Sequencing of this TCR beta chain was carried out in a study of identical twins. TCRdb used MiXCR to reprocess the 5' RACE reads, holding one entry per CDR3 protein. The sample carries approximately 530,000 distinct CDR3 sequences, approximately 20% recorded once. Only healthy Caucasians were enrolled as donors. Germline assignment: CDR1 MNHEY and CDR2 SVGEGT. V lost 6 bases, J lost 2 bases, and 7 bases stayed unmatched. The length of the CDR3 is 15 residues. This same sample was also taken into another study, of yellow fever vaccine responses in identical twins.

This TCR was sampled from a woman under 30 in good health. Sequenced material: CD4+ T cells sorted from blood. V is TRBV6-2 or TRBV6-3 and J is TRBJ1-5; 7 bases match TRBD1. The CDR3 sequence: CASSRRGQGNQPQHF. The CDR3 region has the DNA TGTGCCAGCAGCCGCCGTGGACAGGGCAATCAGCCCCAGCATTTT.